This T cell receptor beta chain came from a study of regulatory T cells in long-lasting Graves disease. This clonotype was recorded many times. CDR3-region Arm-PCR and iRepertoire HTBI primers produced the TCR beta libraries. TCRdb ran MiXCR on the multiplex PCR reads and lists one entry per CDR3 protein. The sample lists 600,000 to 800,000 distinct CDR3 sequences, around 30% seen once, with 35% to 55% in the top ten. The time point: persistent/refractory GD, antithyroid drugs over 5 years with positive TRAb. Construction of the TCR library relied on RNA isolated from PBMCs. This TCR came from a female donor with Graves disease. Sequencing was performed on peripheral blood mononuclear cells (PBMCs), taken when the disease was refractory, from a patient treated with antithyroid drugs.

CDR3 region: CASSLMGNTEAFF. In nucleotides, the CDR3 is TGTGCCAGCAGCTTGATGGGGAACACTGAAGCTTTCTTT. V and J are TRBV28 and TRBJ1-1; D call uncertain. This CDR3 comprises 13 residues. Germline V gene sequence: CDR1 MDHEN, CDR2 SYDVKM. Trimming took 6 bases from V and 1 from J, leaving 9 bases between them.